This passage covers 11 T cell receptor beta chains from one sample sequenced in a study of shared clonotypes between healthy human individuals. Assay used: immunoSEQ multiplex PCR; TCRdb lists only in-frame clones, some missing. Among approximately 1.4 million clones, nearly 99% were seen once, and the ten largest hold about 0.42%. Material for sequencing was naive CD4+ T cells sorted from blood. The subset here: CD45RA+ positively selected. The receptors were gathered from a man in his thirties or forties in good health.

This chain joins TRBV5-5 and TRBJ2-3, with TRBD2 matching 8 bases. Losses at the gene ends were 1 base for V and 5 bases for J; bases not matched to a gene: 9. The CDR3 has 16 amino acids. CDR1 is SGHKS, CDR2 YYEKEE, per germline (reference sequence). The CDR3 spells CASSLTGGPGKDTQYF. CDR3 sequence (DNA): TGTGCCAGCAGCTTGACGGGAGGGCCTGGGAAAGATACGCAGTATTTT.

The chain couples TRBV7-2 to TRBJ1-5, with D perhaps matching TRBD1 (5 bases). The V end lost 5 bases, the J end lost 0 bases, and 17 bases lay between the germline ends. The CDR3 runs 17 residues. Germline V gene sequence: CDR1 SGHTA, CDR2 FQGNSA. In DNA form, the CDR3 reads TGTGCCAGCAGCCTTACTGGGGCCGGGTTTAGCAATCAGCCCCAGCATTTT. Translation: CASSLTGAGFSNQPQHF.

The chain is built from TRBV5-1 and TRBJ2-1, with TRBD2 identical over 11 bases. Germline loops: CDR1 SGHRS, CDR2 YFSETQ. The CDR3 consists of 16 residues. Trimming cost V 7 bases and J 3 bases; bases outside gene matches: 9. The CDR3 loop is CASLVLAGVNYNEQFF. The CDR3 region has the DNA TGCGCCAGCCTGGTACTAGCGGGAGTCAACTACAATGAGCAGTTCTTC.

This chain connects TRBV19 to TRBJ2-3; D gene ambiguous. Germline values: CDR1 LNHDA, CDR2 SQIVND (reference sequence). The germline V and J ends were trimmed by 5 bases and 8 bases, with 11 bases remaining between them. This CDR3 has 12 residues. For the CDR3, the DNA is TGTGCCAGTAGTGCATTGTTGGGTACGCAGTATTTT. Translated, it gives CASSALLGTQYF.

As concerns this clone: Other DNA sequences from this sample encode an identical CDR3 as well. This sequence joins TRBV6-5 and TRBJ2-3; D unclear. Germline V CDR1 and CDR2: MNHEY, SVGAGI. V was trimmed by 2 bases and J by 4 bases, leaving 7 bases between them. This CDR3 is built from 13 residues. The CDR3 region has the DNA TGTGCCAGCAGTTACCCCGGAGCAGATACGCAGTATTTT. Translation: CASSYPGADTQYF.

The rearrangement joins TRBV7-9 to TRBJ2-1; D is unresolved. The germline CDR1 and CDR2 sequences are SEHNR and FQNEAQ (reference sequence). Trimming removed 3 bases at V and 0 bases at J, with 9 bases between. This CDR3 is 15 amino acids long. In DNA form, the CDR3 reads TGTGCCAGCAGCTTTCTACAGAACTCCTACAATGAGCAGTTCTTC. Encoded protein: CASSFLQNSYNEQFF.

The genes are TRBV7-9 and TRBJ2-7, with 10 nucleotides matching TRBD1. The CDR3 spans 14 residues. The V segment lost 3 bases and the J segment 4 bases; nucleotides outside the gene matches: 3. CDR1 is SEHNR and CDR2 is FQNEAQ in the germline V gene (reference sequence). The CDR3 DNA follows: TGTGCCAGCAGCTTGACAGGGGGCCTTTACGAGCAGTACTTC. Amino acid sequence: CASSLTGGLYEQYF.

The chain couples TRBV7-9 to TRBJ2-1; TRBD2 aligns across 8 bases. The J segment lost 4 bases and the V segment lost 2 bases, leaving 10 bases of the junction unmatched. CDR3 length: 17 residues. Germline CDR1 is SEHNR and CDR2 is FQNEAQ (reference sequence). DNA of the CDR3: TGTGCCAGCAGCTTACCCCAGCGGGAGAGTGGTTACAATGAGCAGTTCTTC. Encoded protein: CASSLPQRESGYNEQFF.

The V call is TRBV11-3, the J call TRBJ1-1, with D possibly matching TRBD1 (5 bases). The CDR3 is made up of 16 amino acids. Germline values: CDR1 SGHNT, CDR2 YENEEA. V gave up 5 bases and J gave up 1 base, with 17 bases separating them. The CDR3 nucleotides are TGTGCCAGCAGCCCCTGGGGACGGGAAGCGAACACTGAAGCTTTCTTT. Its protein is CASSPWGREANTEAFF.

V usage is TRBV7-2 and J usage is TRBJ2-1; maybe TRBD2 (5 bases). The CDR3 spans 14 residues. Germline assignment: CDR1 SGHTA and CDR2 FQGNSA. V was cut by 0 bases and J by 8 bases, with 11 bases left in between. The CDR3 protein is CASSLAPSWHEQFF. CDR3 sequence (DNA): TGTGCCAGCAGCTTAGCGCCTAGCTGGCATGAGCAGTTCTTC.

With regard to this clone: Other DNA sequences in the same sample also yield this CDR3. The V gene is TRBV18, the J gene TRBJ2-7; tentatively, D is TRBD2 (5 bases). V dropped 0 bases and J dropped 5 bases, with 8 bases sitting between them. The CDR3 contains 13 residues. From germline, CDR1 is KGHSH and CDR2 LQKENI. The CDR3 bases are TGTGCCAGCTCACCACCGAGGCGGGACGAGCAGTACTTC. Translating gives CASSPPRRDEQYF. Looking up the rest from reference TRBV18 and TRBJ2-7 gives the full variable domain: NAGVMQNPRHLVRRRGQEARLRCSPMKGHSHVYWYRQLPEEGLKFMVYLQKENIIDESGMPKERFSAEFPKEGPSILRIQQVVRGDSAAYFCASSPPRRDEQYFGPGTRLTVT.